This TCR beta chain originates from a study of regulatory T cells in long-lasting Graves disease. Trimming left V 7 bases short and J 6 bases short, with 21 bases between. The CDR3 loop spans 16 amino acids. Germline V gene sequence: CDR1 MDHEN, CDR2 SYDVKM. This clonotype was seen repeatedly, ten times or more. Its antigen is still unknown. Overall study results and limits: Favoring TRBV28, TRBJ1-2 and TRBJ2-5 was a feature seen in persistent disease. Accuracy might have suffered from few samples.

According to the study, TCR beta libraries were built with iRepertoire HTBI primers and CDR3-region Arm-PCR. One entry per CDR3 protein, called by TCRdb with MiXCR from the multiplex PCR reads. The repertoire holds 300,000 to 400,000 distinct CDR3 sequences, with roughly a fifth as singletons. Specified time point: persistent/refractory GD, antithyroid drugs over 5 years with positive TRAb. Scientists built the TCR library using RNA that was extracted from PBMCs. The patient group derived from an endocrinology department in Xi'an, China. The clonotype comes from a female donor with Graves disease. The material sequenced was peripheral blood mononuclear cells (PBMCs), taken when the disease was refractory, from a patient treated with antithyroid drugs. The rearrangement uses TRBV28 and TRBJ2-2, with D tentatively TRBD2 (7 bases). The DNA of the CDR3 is TGTGCCAGCAAGGGGGGGGCTAGCGCGGGAGCCGGGGAGCTGTTTTTT. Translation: CASKGGASAGAGELFF.